This T cell receptor (beta chain) was found in a study of T cell responses to AZD1222 COVID-19 vaccine (dated by TCRdb to about 2021). As for the study more broadly: Because spike-specific TCR depth and breadth did not differ between the two schedules, AZD1222 recipients who got a second dose at roughly 4 weeks were pooled with those who got a second dose at roughly 12 weeks. Enrollment into the trials was organized by age into subgroups of 18-55, 56-69 and 70-plus years, and those subgroups contained roughly 150, 30 and 60 TCR-sequenced participants, respectively. A total of over 230 trial participants underwent TCR sequencing, of whom about 200 had received two doses of AZD1222 and roughly 26 had received two doses of the MenACWY control vaccine.

Trimming leaves V shorter by 4 bases and J shorter by 9 bases, with the junction holding 12 bases beyond the gene matches. CDR1 LNHDA and CDR2 SQIVND were looked up in the germline V gene (reference sequence). The CDR3 starts with the cysteine, ends with the phenylalanine, and has 16 residues. The entry retains the CDR3 DNA only, 48 bases that are in frame from base 1. To note about this clone: What antigen it recognizes has not been identified. Base qualities are missing; no much larger clone stands one base away.

Overall study outcomes, separate from this receptor: Epitopes outside the regions mutated in the B.1.351 and B.1.1.7 variants were reportedly recognized by nearly half of the unique spike-specific TCRs. Because no day 14 peak-response samples were available, the repertoires could be characterized only after the peak T cell response. Conclusions about previously exposed vaccinees are limited because only five to seven AZD1222 recipients were SARS-CoV-2 seropositive at baseline. The vaccine-associated CD4 TCRs covered the entire spike protein, and the dominant responses fell in regions 160-218 and 743-854. After two AZD1222 doses, spike-specific TCR breadth and depth were significantly higher than at day 0 and than in MenACWY recipients. Most participants were white British and females outnumbered males, and the authors suggested that clonal diversity may have been underestimated. In the small 56-69-year group, the increase in depth fell short of significance, most likely because of low power.

The CDR3 regions of human TCRbeta chains were analyzed by immunosequencing. The paper's data handling went like this. Repertoire TCRs were checked for matches against a reference library of SARS-CoV-2-specific TCRs that had been generated using the MIRA antigen-specificity platform. Breadth was defined as the fraction of unique TCRs that were SARS-CoV-2-associated. Depth was defined as the fraction of total T cells that were SARS-CoV-2-associated. Each spike-specific TCR was assigned to its reactive spike region and to a CD4 or CD8 class using the MIRA data. Log10-transformed breadth and depth values were compared by one-way ANOVA with Sidak's multiple comparisons tests. The clones in this table, taken by TCRdb from immuneACCESS, are in-frame only. Not every clone is retained; where verified, under half of the shortfall comes from an unresolved V gene, and the cause of the rest is unknown. V and J calls and clone size follow that table, whereas D and trimming were derived from the DNA. The sample data list approximately 110,000 clones, and 90% to 95% of these were observed just once. The ten largest clonotypes hold roughly 2.2% of the sample.

This sample's time point label indicates: baseline before first vaccination. Vaccinee samples came from UK trials COV001 and COV002, including a single-blind randomized controlled phase 2/3 trial of AZD1222 (ChAdOx1 nCoV-19) in healthy adults. For TCRbeta chain sequencing, PBMC samples were collected from trial participants at day 0 and at day 28 after the second dose. Sequenced here: peripheral blood, sampled on day 0 of AZD1222 vaccination. The origin of this receptor is an adult in good health. The chain is encoded by TRBV19 joined to TRBJ2-7, and TRBD2 matches 13 of the central bases. In nucleotide form, the sequence is TGTGCCAGTAGTACTGACCTGACTAGCGGGAGGCGCGCGCAGTACTTC. This gives the protein CASSTDLTSGRRAQYF.